The rows below give T cell receptor beta chains drawn from one sample of a study of cytomegalovirus exposure and HLA in healthy donors. Profiled with immunoSEQ multiplex PCR; TCRdb holds only in-frame clones, not every one. The profile shows 95,000 to 120,000 clones, about 80% of them singletons. The sequenced sample was PBMCs. The origin of the receptors is a woman aged 25 to 39 in good health and CMV-seropositive. Each CDR3 is given without its conserved first and last residue. A D gene is named only where the DNA matches it firmly.

D gene	V gene	CDR3 protein
-	TRBV7-9	ASMSGFEETQY
-	TRBV7-2	ASREGRAYNSPLH
TRBD1	TRBV11-3	ASSSGQARSGNTIY
TRBD1	TRBV18	ASSPRDRANTEAF
TRBD2	TRBV5-1	ASSSIRGGVGEQY
TRBD2	TRBV7-2	ASRANPLAGGDSYNEQF
-	TRBV5-1	ASSLPTGTSGDTQY
TRBD2	TRBV5-1	ASSPGLAGTGELF
-	TRBV10-1	ASSESSWGVHTEAF
TRBD1	TRBV2	ASISTGEGYT
TRBD2	TRBV19	ASSVGLAPNTGELF
-	TRBV25-1	ASSGSIATNEKLF
-	TRBV19	ASRAGALRYTGELF
TRBD2	TRBV7-9	ASRSLAGTDTQY
TRBD1	TRBV5-1	ASSVQGREETQY
TRBD1	TRBV5-1	ASRQGQGSGNTIY
-	TRBV15	ATRTDSLSSYNSPLH
TRBD1	TRBV6-5	ASSYSQGGYGYT
-	TRBV2	ASSAGYSNQPQH
-	TRBV30	AWSVVGGLGEQF
-	TRBV4-1	ASSQEPTSREKLF
TRBD2	TRBV9	ASGTIAGGPYWGTDTQY
TRBD2	TRBV7-7	ASSTGLASHNEQF
TRBD2	TRBV29-1	SVERETDTQY